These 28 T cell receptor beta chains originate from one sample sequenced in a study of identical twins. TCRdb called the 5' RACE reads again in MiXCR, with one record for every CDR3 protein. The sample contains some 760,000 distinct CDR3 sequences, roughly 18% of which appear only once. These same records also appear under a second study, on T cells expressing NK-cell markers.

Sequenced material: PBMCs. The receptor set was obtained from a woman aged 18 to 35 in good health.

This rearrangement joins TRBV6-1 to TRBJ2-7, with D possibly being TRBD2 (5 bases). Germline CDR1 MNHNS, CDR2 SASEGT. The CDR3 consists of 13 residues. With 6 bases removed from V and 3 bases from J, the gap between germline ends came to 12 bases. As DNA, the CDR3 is TGTGCCAGCAGCCGGCTCCGGGACTACGAGCAGTACTTC. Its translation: CASSRLRDYEQYF.

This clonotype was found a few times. CDR3 sequence: CASSPRDGYNEQFF. The CDR3, as DNA: TGCGCCAGCAGCCCCCGGGACGGATACAATGAGCAGTTCTTC. The chain couples TRBV5-1 to TRBJ2-1; tentatively, D is TRBD1 or TRBD2 (5 bases each). The CDR3 length is 14 residues. Trimming removed 4 bases from V and 4 bases from J, with 12 bases in between. Per germline, CDR1 SGHRS and CDR2 YFSETQ.

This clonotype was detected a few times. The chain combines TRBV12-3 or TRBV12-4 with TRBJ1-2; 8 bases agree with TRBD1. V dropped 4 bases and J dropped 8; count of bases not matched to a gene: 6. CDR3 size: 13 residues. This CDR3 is CASSWTGMFGYTF. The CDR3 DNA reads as TGTGCCAGCAGTTGGACAGGGATGTTCGGCTACACCTTC.

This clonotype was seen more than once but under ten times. CDR3 nucleotides: TGTGCCAGCAGCCAGCGGGAGAGCTCCTACGAGCAGTACTTC. This codes for CASSQRESSYEQYF. This sequence joins TRBV12-3 or TRBV12-4 and TRBJ2-7, with 8 positions matching TRBD2. V gave up 6 bases and J gave up 0 bases; unmatched junction bases: 4. CDR3 length equals 14 residues.

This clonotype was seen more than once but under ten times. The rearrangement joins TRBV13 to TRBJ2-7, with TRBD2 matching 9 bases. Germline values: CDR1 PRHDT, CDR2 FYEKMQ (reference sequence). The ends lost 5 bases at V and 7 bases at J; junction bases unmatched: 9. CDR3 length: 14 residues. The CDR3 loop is CASSRWAGGMEQYF. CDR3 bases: TGTGCCAGCAGCCGCTGGGCGGGAGGGATGGAGCAGTACTTC.

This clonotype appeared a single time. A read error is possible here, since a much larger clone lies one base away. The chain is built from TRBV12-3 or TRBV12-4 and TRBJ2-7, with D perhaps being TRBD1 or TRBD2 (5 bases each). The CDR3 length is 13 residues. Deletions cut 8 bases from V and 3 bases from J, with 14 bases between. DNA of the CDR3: TGTGCCAGCGGTCTTGGGACGAGCTACGAGCAGTACTTC. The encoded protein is CASGLGTSYEQYF.

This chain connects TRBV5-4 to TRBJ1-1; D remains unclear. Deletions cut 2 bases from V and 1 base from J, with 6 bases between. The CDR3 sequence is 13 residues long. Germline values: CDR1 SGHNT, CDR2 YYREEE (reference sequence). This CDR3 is CASSFLTNTEAFF. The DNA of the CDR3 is TGTGCCAGCAGCTTTTTAACGAACACTGAAGCTTTCTTT.

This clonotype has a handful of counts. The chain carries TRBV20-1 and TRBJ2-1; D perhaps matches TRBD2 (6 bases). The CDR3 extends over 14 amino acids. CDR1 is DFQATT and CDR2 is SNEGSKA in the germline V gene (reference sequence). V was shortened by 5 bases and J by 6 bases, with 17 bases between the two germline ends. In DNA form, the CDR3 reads TGCAGTGCTGGACGACTAGTGTCGGGCAATGAGCAGTTCTTC. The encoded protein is CSAGRLVSGNEQFF.

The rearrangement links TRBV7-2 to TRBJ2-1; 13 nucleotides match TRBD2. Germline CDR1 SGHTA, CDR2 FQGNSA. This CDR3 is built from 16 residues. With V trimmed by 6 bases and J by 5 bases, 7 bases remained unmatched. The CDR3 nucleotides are TGTGCCAGCAGACTGTCCGGGACTAGCGGGGACAATGAGCAGTTCTTC. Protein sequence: CASRLSGTSGDNEQFF.

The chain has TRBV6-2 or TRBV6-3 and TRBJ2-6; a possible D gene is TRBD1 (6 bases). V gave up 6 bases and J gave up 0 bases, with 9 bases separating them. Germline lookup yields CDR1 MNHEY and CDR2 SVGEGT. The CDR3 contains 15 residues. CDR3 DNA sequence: TGTGCCAGCAGACTAGGGGGCTCTGGGGCCAACGTCCTGACTTTC. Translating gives CASRLGGSGANVLTF.

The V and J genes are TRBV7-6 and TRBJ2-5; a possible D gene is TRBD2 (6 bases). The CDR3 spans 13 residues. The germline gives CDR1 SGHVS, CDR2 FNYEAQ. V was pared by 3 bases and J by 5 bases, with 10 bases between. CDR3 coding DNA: TGTGCCAGCAGCTTTAGCGGATGGGAGACCCAGTACTTC. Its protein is CASSFSGWETQYF.

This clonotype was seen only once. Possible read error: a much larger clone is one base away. In DNA form, the CDR3 reads TGCGCCAGCGGCTTGGCCGGGACAGGGGGCTACGAGCAGTACTTC. Translating it yields CASGLAGTGGYEQYF. The V gene is TRBV5-1, the J gene TRBJ2-7; 11 nucleotides align to TRBD1. Per germline, CDR1 SGHRS and CDR2 YFSETQ. The CDR3 runs 15 residues.

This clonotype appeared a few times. The CDR3, as DNA: TGTGCCAGCACCCTTTTAGGGGGGCCATCCTACAATGAGCAGTTCTTC. Protein product: CASTLLGGPSYNEQFF. The chain joins TRBV7-2 to TRBJ2-1; D may correspond to TRBD1 or TRBD2 (6 bases each). CDR1 is SGHTA and CDR2 is FQGNSA in the germline V gene. The ends were cut back, 7 bases at V and 1 base at J, with 17 bases in the middle. This CDR3 comprises 16 residues.

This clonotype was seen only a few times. The CDR3, as DNA: TGCAGCGCGGGACTAGCGGGGGATGAGCAGTTCTTC. It specifies CSAGLAGDEQFF. The V and J genes are TRBV29-1 and TRBJ2-1; 14 nucleotides agree with TRBD2. V dropped 7 bases and J dropped 8; count of bases not matched to a gene: 1. The CDR3 is made up of 12 amino acids. Germline lookup yields CDR1 SQVTM and CDR2 ANQGSEA.

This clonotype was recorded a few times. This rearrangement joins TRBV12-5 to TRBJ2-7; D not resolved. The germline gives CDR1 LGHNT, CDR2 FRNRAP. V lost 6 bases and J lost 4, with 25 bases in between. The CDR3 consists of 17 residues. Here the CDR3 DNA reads TGTGCTAGTGGCGCGCCAGGACCCACGACTCTTGGGTACGAGCAGTACTTC. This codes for CASGAPGPTTLGYEQYF.

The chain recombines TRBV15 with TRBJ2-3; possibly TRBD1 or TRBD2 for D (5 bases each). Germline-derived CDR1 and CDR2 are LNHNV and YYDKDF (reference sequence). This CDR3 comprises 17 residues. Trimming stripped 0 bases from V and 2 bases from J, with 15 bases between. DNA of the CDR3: TGTGCCACCAGCAGAGATCCGGGACGGACCTACACAGATACGCAGTATTTT. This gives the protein CATSRDPGRTYTDTQYF.

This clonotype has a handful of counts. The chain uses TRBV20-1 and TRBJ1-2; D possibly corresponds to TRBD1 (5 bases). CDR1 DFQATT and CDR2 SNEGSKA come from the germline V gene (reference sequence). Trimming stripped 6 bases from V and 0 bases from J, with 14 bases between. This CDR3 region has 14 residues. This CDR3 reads CSAPSGVTNYGYTF. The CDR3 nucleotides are TGCAGTGCCCCTTCGGGGGTTACTAACTATGGCTACACCTTC.

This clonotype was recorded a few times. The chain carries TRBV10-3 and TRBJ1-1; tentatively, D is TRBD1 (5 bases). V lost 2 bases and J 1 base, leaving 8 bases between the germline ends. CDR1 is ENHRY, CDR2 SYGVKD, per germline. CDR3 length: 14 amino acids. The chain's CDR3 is CAISEGGTNTEAFF. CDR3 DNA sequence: TGTGCCATCAGTGAGGGGGGAACGAACACTGAAGCTTTCTTT.

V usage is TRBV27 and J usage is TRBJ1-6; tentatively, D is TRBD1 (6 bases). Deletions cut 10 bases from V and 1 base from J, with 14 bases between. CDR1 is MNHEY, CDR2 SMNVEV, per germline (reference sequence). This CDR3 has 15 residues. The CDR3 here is CATQGGRSYNSPLHF. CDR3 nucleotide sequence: TGTGCCACGCAAGGGGGTCGTTCCTATAATTCACCCCTCCACTTT.

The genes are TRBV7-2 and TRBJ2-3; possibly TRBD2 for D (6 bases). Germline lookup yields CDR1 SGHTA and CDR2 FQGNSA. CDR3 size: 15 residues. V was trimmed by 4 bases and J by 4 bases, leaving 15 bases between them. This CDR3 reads CASSSLVGGADTQYF. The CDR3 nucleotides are TGTGCCAGCAGCTCCCTGGTGGGGGGTGCAGATACGCAGTATTTT. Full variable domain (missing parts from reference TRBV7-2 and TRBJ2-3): GAGVSQSPSNKVTEKGKDVELRCDPISGHTALYWYRQSLGQGLEFLIYFQGNSAPDKSGLPSDRFSAERTGGSVSTLTIQRTQQEDSAVYLCASSSLVGGADTQYFGPGTRLTVL.

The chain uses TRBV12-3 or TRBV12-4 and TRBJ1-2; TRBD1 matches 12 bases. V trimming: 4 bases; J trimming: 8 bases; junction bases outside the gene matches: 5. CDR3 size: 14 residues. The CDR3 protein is CASSSRDRGHGYTF. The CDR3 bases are TGTGCCAGCAGTTCCCGGGACAGGGGGCACGGCTACACCTTC.

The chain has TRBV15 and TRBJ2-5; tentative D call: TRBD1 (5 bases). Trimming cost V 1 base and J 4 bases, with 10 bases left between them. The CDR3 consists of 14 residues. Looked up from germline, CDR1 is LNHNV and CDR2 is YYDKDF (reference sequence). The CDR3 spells CATSRASGSETQYF. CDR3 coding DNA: TGTGCCACCAGCAGAGCCTCAGGGTCAGAGACCCAGTACTTC.

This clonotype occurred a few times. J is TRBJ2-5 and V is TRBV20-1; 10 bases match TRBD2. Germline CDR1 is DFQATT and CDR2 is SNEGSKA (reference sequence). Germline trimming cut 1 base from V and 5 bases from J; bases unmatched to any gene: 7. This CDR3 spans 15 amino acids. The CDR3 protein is CSARVAGGVRETQYF. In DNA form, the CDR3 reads TGCAGTGCTAGAGTAGCGGGAGGTGTAAGGGAGACCCAGTACTTC.

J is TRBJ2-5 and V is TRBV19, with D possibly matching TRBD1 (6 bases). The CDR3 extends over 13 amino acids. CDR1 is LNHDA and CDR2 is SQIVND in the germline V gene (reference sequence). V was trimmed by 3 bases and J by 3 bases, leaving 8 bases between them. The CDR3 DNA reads TGTGCCAGTAGTATCGAGGGGGAAGAGACCCAGTACTTC. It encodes CASSIEGEETQYF.

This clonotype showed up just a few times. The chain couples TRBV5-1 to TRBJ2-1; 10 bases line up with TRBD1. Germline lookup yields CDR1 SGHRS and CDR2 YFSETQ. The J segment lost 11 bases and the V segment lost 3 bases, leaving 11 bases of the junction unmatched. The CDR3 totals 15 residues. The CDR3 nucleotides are TGCGCCAGCAGCTCGGGACAGGGGTTTGAGATACAGCAGTTCTTC. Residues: CASSSGQGFEIQQFF.

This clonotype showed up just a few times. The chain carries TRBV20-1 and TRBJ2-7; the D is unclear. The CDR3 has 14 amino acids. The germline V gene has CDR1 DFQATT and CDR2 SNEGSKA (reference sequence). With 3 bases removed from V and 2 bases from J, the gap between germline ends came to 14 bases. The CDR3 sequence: CSASLGSAAYEQYF. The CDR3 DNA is TGCAGTGCTAGTCTAGGTTCCGCAGCCTACGAGCAGTACTTC.

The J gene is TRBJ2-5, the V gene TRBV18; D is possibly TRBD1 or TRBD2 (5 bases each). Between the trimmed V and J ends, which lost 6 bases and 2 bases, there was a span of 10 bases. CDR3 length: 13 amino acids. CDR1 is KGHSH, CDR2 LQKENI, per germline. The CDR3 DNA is TGTGCCAGCTCGGGACGCCAACAAGAGACCCAGTACTTC. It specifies CASSGRQQETQYF. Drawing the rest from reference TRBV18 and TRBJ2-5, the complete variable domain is NAGVMQNPRHLVRRRGQEARLRCSPMKGHSHVYWYRQLPEEGLKFMVYLQKENIIDESGMPKERFSAEFPKEGPSILRIQQVVRGDSAAYFCASSGRQQETQYFGPGTRLLVL.

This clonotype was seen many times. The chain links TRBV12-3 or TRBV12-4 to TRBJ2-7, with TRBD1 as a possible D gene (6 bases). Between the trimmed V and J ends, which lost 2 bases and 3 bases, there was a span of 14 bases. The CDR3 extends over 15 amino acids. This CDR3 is CASSLYRDGHYEQYF. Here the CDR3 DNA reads TGTGCCAGCAGTTTATACAGGGATGGACACTACGAGCAGTACTTC.